The 18 T cell receptor beta chains below all came from one sample that was sequenced in a study of liver allograft versus peripheral blood T cells. For the study at large: Graft-liver T cell receptor repertoires were compared against recipient peripheral blood repertoires.

TCRdb itself ran the reads through MiXCR, one entry per CDR3 protein. The table shows approximately 6,400 distinct CDR3 sequences, with roughly 15% occurring only once. The source of these receptors is a human patient who had a liver transplant. Certain T cells may be donor cells from the graft.

The genes are TRBV12-3 or TRBV12-4 and TRBJ1-1, with D perhaps TRBD1 (6 bases). The CDR3 has 14 residues. V shed 6 bases and J shed 2 bases, with 13 bases lying between them. The chain's CDR3 is CASSWTALNTEAFF. CDR3 coding DNA: TGTGCCAGCAGCTGGACAGCCCTAAACACTGAAGCTTTCTTT.

This clonotype is medium-sized. J is TRBJ2-1 and V is TRBV18; D unresolved. The CDR3 length is 13 residues. Germline assignment: CDR1 KGHSH and CDR2 LQKENI. The V end was cut by 1 base, the J end by 4 bases, with 5 bases between. The CDR3, as DNA: TGTGCCAGCTCACCACTTATATACAATGAGCAGTTCTTC. This encodes CASSPLIYNEQFF.

This clonotype was counted at least ten times. The chain is built from TRBV24-1 and TRBJ2-7, with D possibly TRBD2 on 5 matching bases. Per the germline V gene, CDR1 is KGHDR and CDR2 is SFDVKD. V dropped 5 bases and J dropped 5 bases, with 9 bases sitting between them. This CDR3 is built from 12 residues. The CDR3 spells CATSGVGDEQYF. DNA of the CDR3: TGTGCCACCAGTGGAGTGGGAGACGAGCAGTACTTC.

This clonotype was counted many times. V gene TRBV19 combines with J gene TRBJ1-5; no firm D call. The germline V gene encodes CDR1 LNHDA and CDR2 SQIVND (reference sequence). V lost 3 bases to trimming and J lost 2 bases, with 11 bases between them. CDR3 length equals 15 residues. The CDR3 DNA reads as TGTGCCAGTAGTATTGAGGGAACCGGCAATCAGCCCCAGCATTTT. Residues: CASSIEGTGNQPQHF.

Judged by abundance, this clonotype is medium-sized. This rearrangement joins TRBV24-1 to TRBJ2-3; 9 nucleotides align to TRBD2. This CDR3 has 15 residues. Germline assignment: CDR1 KGHDR and CDR2 SFDVKD. V lost 4 bases, J lost 4 bases, and 5 bases stayed unmatched. CDR3 amino acids: CATSDLAGISDTQYF. In DNA form, the CDR3 reads TGTGCCACCAGTGACCTAGCGGGGATTTCAGATACGCAGTATTTT.

The chain links TRBV6-6 to TRBJ2-5; D gene unclear. This CDR3 is built from 12 residues. Between the trimmed V and J ends, which lost 5 bases and 2 bases, there was a span of 6 bases. Germline assignment: CDR1 MNHNY and CDR2 SVGAGI (reference sequence). The CDR3 sequence: CASSRLQETQYF. The CDR3 DNA reads as TGTGCCAGCAGTAGGTTACAAGAGACCCAGTACTTC.

The J gene is TRBJ1-2, the V gene TRBV2; D is perhaps TRBD1 (5 bases). The CDR3 has 13 residues. CDR1 and CDR2 from the germline V gene are SNHLY and FYNNEI. With 9 bases removed from V and 4 bases from J, the gap between germline ends came to 15 bases. CDR3 sequence (DNA): TGTGCCAGGGACACTACCGGCTCCTATGGCTACACCTTC. Amino acid sequence: CARDTTGSYGYTF.

A few counts support this clonotype. The chain uses TRBV5-6 and TRBJ1-1; no reliable D call. In germline, CDR1 is SGHDT, CDR2 YYEEEE. The ends were cut back, 0 bases at V and 8 bases at J, with 8 bases in the middle. The CDR3 is made up of 12 amino acids. DNA for the CDR3: TGTGCCAGCAGCTTGGAATCAGAAGAAGCTTTCTTT. Its translation: CASSLESEEAFF.

To note about this clonotype: A read error is possible here, since a much larger clone lies one base away. The chain links TRBV27 to TRBJ2-5, with D perhaps matching TRBD1 (5 bases). The length of the CDR3 is 13 residues. Germline V gene sequence: CDR1 MNHEY, CDR2 SMNVEV (reference sequence). CDR3 nucleotides: TGTGCCAGCAGCCTAGGCGGACAAGAGATCCAGTACTTC. It encodes CASSLGGQEIQYF.

This clonotype appeared many times. The V gene is TRBV6-5, the J gene TRBJ1-2, with D perhaps TRBD1 (5 bases). Germline values: CDR1 MNHEY, CDR2 SVGAGI. This CDR3 is 13 amino acids long. V lost 5 bases and J 8 bases, leaving 15 bases between the germline ends. The CDR3: CASSIDREVGYTF. The CDR3 coding sequence is TGTGCCAGCAGTATAGACAGAGAGGTGGGCTACACCTTC.

This clonotype has ten or more counts. The rearrangement joins TRBV28 to TRBJ2-1, with D hard to call. The germline V gene encodes CDR1 MDHEN and CDR2 SYDVKM. V was trimmed by 5 bases and J by 4 bases, leaving 15 bases between them. CDR3 length equals 15 residues. In nucleotides, the CDR3 is TGTGCCAGCAGTGCCTTGGAGCTCGGGTACAATGAGCAGTTCTTC. Protein product: CASSALELGYNEQFF.

In its sample, this clonotype is medium-sized. The V and J genes are TRBV19 and TRBJ2-2, with 7 nucleotides matching TRBD2. The CDR3 sequence is 16 residues long. Germline V lookup: CDR1 LNHDA, CDR2 SQIVND (reference sequence). The ends lost 3 bases at V and 2 bases at J; junction bases unmatched: 6. CDR3 amino acids: CASSILTSVNTGELFF. CDR3 DNA sequence: TGTGCCAGTAGTATCCTTACTAGCGTAAACACCGGGGAGCTGTTTTTT. Based on the CDR3 plus reference TRBV19 and TRBJ2-2, the full variable domain is DGGITQSPKYLFRKEGQNVTLSCEQNLNHDAMYWYRQDPGQGLRLIYYSQIVNDFQKGDIAEGYSVSREKKESFPLTVTSAQKNPTAFYLCASSILTSVNTGELFFGEGSRLTVL.

The chain has TRBV12-3 or TRBV12-4 and TRBJ2-1, with D possibly TRBD1 on 5 matching bases. The CDR3 is 11 amino acids. The V end was cut by 3 bases, the J end by 13 bases, with 10 bases between. CDR3 nucleotide sequence: TGTGCCAGCAGTTTTAACAGGATACAGTTCTTC. It specifies CASSFNRIQFF.

Points on this clonotype: A much more abundant neighbour one base away suggests this may be a read error. The chain is built from TRBV24-1 and TRBJ2-1; 8 bases line up with TRBD1. In germline, CDR1 is KGHDR, CDR2 SFDVKD. The length of the CDR3 is 14 residues. The CDR3 is CATSPRGLHNERFF. In DNA, the CDR3 is TGTGCCACCAGTCCCAGGGGGCTCCACAATGAGCGGTTCTTC.

There are many counts of this clonotype. The chain joins TRBV12-3 or TRBV12-4 to TRBJ1-2; TRBD1 is a possible D gene (5 bases). V lost 5 bases, J lost 8 bases, and 15 bases lay in between. The CDR3 spans 13 residues. The CDR3, as DNA: TGTGCCAGCAGTACCCCAGGGTTGTGGGGCTACACCTTC. Translating it yields CASSTPGLWGYTF.

This clonotype ranks as medium-sized (0.01 to 0.1%). The chain has TRBV6-5 and TRBJ1-6; 7 bases line up with TRBD1. The trim removed 6 bases at V and 7 bases at J, leaving 12 bases unmatched. Germline values: CDR1 MNHEY, CDR2 SVGAGI. This CDR3 is 16 amino acids long. The CDR3 loop reads CASSLTSGTVNSPLHF. The CDR3 DNA reads as TGTGCCAGCAGCCTAACCAGCGGGACAGTAAATTCACCCCTCCACTTT.

This clonotype was counted between two and nine times. This chain connects TRBV5-5 to TRBJ1-1; 7 bases map to TRBD1. V shed 6 bases and J 8 bases; nucleotides not matched to a gene: 13. The CDR3 has 14 residues. Germline V lookup: CDR1 SGHKS, CDR2 YYEKEE (reference sequence). Here the CDR3 DNA reads TGTGCCAGCACCTGGGACAGTTCGCCGACCGAAGCTTTCTTT. Translating it yields CASTWDSSPTEAFF. The full variable domain, in which reference TRBV5-5 and TRBJ1-1 provide the parts outside the CDR3, is DAGVTQSPTHLIKTRGQQVTLRCSPISGHKSVSWYQQVLGQGPQFIFQYYEKEERGRGNFPDRFSARQFPNYSSELNVNALLLGDSALYLCASTWDSSPTEAFFGQGTRLTVV.

The V gene is TRBV9, the J gene TRBJ2-3; D possibly corresponds to TRBD1 (6 bases). The germline V gene has CDR1 SGDLS and CDR2 YYNGEE. The CDR3 contains 14 residues. V dropped 2 bases and J dropped 0 bases, with 7 bases sitting between them. CDR3 sequence (DNA): TGTGCCAGCAGCGTCGGACAGAGCACAGATACGCAGTATTTT. Translated, it gives CASSVGQSTDTQYF.